This T cell receptor beta chain was obtained from a study of blood T cell repertoires in COVID-19. About the study: Samples representing acute and convalescent COVID-19 were sourced from the United States, Italy and Spain.

CDR1 is SGHNT and CDR2 is YYREEE in the germline V gene (reference sequence). The CDR3 totals 14 residues. The V segment lost 0 bases and the J segment 6 bases; nucleotides outside the gene matches: 2. TCRdb's copy holds only in-frame clones and misses some; the assay was immunoSEQ multiplex PCR. The data hold 45,000 to 55,000 clones, with about 86% observed a single time. The rearrangement joins TRBV5-4 to TRBJ2-2; 7 bases agree with TRBD2. Sequencing was carried out using peripheral blood. The clonotype originates from a man between 65 and 85 years old with active COVID-19. The CDR3 loop reads CASSLGLAAGELFF. CDR3 sequence (DNA): TGTGCCAGCAGCTTGGGACTAGCTGCCGGGGAGCTGTTTTTT.